What follows is one T cell receptor (beta chain) and its context. Antigen specificity is unknown. UMIs bearing a 6-nucleotide sample barcode were added through template switching. TCRdb reprocessed the 5' RACE reads and stores each CDR3 protein as one record, lacking DNA. Its clone listing holds 300,000 to 450,000 distinct CDR3 sequences. The sample originates from a study of monozygotic twins with inflammatory bowel disease. Whole-study findings and limits: It was observed that concordant and discordant twins did not differ in repertoire similarity, possibly given limited power.

The sequenced sample consisted of blood. This receptor was identified in a human donor with ulcerative colitis or Crohn's disease, or a healthy co-twin of an affected twin (not recorded which).

The CDR3 here is CASSHRFGPNTEAFF. The chain recombines TRBV14 with TRBJ1-1. This CDR3 comprises 15 residues. Per germline, CDR1 SGHDN and CDR2 FVKESK.